Presented here are 9 T cell receptor beta chains from one specimen sequenced in a study of graft-versus-host responses after intestinal transplantation. Clones were read by immunoSEQ multiplex PCR, and TCRdb kept only the in-frame ones, dropping some. The sample includes thousands of clones, about 30% of them seen just once. The sequencing here drew on alloreactive CD4+ T cells from a mixed lymphocyte reaction culture, taken before transplantation. Subset given: CFSE-low proliferating T cells sorted from roughly 6-day pre-transplant mixed lymphocyte reaction (GvH or HvG direction). These TCRs come from a human patient who was an organ donor for intestinal transplantation.

The gene calls are TRBV27 and TRBJ1-6, with a tentative D call TRBD1 (5 bases). The V and J ends lost 1 base and 9 bases respectively, with 13 bases between them. The CDR3 loop spans 15 amino acids. Germline V CDR1 and CDR2: MNHEY, SMNVEV (reference sequence). The CDR3 loop reads CASSLYGGLGSPLHF. The CDR3 DNA reads TGTGCCAGCAGTTTATATGGGGGGTTAGGTTCACCCCTCCACTTT.

A remark on this clone: As the CDR3 is not closed by the conserved phenylalanine or tryptophan, this likely results from a read error. The limits of the CDR3 on the DNA are not certain, so only TCRdb's listed CDR3 is given. This CDR3 is CASSSARGRHSSS. The rearrangement links TRBV27 to TRBJ1-2. Germline CDR1 MNHEY, CDR2 SMNVEV (reference sequence). The CDR3 has 13 residues if both end residues are counted.

With regard to this clone: One base separates it from a far larger clone, so it is likely a read error. This chain uses TRBV4-1 with TRBJ1-3; D may be TRBD1 (6 bases). The CDR3 length is 18 residues. The germline V gene encodes CDR1 MGHRA and CDR2 YSYEKL. CDR3 coding DNA: TGCGCCAGAAGCCTACGGGAGGTTGCAGGGGTTGGTGGAAACACCATATATTTT. Translated, it gives CARSLREVAGVGGNTIYF.

The chain uses TRBV5-1 and TRBJ2-7; 7 nucleotides align to TRBD1. The CDR3 runs to 13 residues. Germline CDR1 SGHRS, CDR2 YFSETQ. Trimming at V came to 5 bases and at J to 3 bases, leaving 5 bases not matched to a gene. This chain's CDR3 is CASSGNRGYEQYF. The DNA for the CDR3 is TGCGCCAGCAGTGGTAACAGGGGCTACGAGCAGTACTTC.

This clone was detected only a few times. This chain connects TRBV4-2 to TRBJ2-1; the D gene is possibly TRBD2 (5 bases). The ends were cut back, 4 bases at V and 12 bases at J, with 16 bases in the middle. This CDR3 has 13 residues. Germline V gives CDR1 LGHNA, CDR2 YNFKEQ. CDR3: CASSPPRPGWQFF. The CDR3 nucleotides read TGTGCCAGCAGCCCCCCCCGCCCGGGATGGCAGTTCTTC.

The chain is built from TRBV5-5 and TRBJ2-7; the match to TRBD2 covers 10 bases. Germline V CDR1 and CDR2: SGHKS, YYEKEE (reference sequence). With V trimmed by 4 bases and J by 6 bases, 10 bases remained unmatched. This CDR3 is 15 amino acids long. This CDR3 reads CASSETSGRASEQYF. The CDR3 region has the DNA TGTGCCAGCAGCGAGACCAGCGGGAGGGCCTCCGAGCAGTACTTC.

This clone is deemed medium-sized. The rearrangement uses TRBV6-5 and TRBJ1-5, with D perhaps TRBD1 (5 bases). CDR1 and CDR2 from the germline V gene are MNHEY and SVGAGI. V lost 0 bases and J 6 bases, leaving 6 bases between the germline ends. CDR3 length equals 13 residues. The CDR3 reads CASSYSGAQPQHF. CDR3 sequence (DNA): TGTGCCAGCAGTTACTCAGGGGCTCAGCCCCAGCATTTT.

This clone is medium-sized (0.01 to 0.1%) within its sample. This chain links TRBV5-6 with TRBJ1-2; maybe TRBD1 (6 bases). Germline CDR1 and CDR2: SGHDT and YYEEEE. The CDR3 is made up of 19 amino acids. The V gene lost 0 bases and the J gene lost 0 bases, with 21 bases spanning the gap. The CDR3, as DNA: TGTGCCAGCAGCTTGGAGTCCCCCCGGCGAGGGGGAGCTAACTATGGCTACACCTTC. Translating it yields CASSLESPRRGGANYGYTF.

The J gene is TRBJ2-7, the V gene TRBV11-2; 13 bases fit TRBD2. The CDR3 sequence is 13 residues long. CDR1 is SGHAT and CDR2 is FQNNGV in the germline V gene. The trim removed 4 bases at V and 6 bases at J, leaving 0 bases unmatched. The DNA of the CDR3 is TGTGCCAGCAGCTGGACTAGCGGGAGCGAGCAGTACTTC. This sequence encodes CASSWTSGSEQYF.